This note documents a single T cell receptor beta chain sequence. With 5 bases clipped from V and 7 bases from J, the junction kept 6 bases outside the gene matches. The CDR3 is 13 residues long. TCRdb ran MiXCR on the 5' RACE reads and lists one entry per CDR3 protein. The repertoire includes about 62,000 distinct CDR3 sequences, nearly 30% of them detected once, and around 2% sits in the top ten. Material for sequencing was tumor-infiltrating naive CD4+ T cells sorted from the breast tumor. Noted subset: naive CD4+ T cells, CD4+CD45RA+CD25-. This TCR was recovered from a female donor with breast cancer. This chain links TRBV12-3 or TRBV12-4 with TRBJ1-1; 8 bases match TRBD1. In nucleotides, the CDR3 is TGTGCCAGCAGTCGACCGGGACAGGTTGAAGCTTTCTTT. This sequence encodes CASSRPGQVEAFF.